This TCR beta chain came from a study of a mutant IDH1 vaccine in newly diagnosed glioma. In the study overall: Each patient was administered eight vaccinations, scheduled in weeks 1, 3, 5, 7, 11, 15, 19 and 23. Vaccinations were initiated 4-6 weeks following radiotherapy alone, or were given together with temozolomide cycles.

As to time point: week 5, during vaccination. Every vaccination contained 300 ug of the mutant IDH1 20-mer peptide and was paired with topical imiquimod. Donors harbored newly found WHO grade 3 or 4 IDH1-mutant, ATRX-lost astrocytomas. In the case of this clone: The antigen is not known.

There are 16 residues in the CDR3. The germline gives CDR1 SEHNR, CDR2 FQNEAQ (reference sequence). J was trimmed by 7 bases and V by 5 bases; bases with no gene match: 14. Generated by immunoSEQ multiplex PCR, the TCRdb table keeps only in-frame clones and is missing some. The top ten hold approximately 5.2% of the sample, which has 45,000 to 60,000 clones, about three quarters seen once. Points from the study as a whole: Vaccination elicited immune responses in roughly 93% of patients.

The chain joins TRBV7-9 to TRBJ2-7, with TRBD1 identical over 10 bases. This TCR derives from a man in his fifties with glioma. Source: PBMCs, taken from a glioma patient whose treatment included an IDH1 peptide vaccine. The CDR3 here is CASSAWGGTGDREQYF. CDR3 coding DNA: TGTGCCAGCAGCGCGTGGGGCGGGACAGGGGACCGAGAGCAGTACTTC.